The 16 T cell receptor beta chains below all came from one sample that was sequenced in a study of blood T cell repertoires in COVID-19. The repertoire was sequenced with immunoSEQ multiplex PCR; TCRdb's copy has only in-frame clones and lacks some. The table has 200,000 to 250,000 clones, 80% to 90% seen once. The sequenced sample consisted of PBMCs or T cells enriched from blood (not recorded which). Receptor source: a woman between 40 and 50 years old with acute COVID-19.

V usage is TRBV9 and J usage is TRBJ2-5; TRBD2 matches 8 bases. Germline V gene lookup returns CDR1 SGDLS and CDR2 YYNGEE. The length of the CDR3 is 16 residues. With V trimmed by 4 bases and J by 4 bases, 12 bases remained unmatched. The CDR3 spells CASSQFLGGALETQYF. In DNA, the CDR3 is TGTGCCAGCAGCCAGTTTCTCGGGGGGGCATTAGAGACCCAGTACTTC. Combining the CDR3 with reference TRBV9 and TRBJ2-5 gives the whole variable domain DSGVTQTPKHLITATGQRVTLRCSPRSGDLSVYWYQQSLDQGLQFLIQYYNGEERAKGNILERFSAQQFPDLHSELNLSSLELGDSALYFCASSQFLGGALETQYFGPGTRLLVL.

V usage is TRBV6-2 or TRBV6-3 and J usage is TRBJ1-1; weak D call: TRBD1 (6 bases). V was cut by 5 bases and J by 9 bases, with 16 bases left in between. The CDR3 sequence is 13 residues long. CDR1 and CDR2 (germline): MNHEY, SVGEGT. The CDR3: CASSAERQGKAFF. CDR3 DNA sequence: TGTGCCAGCAGTGCGGAGAGGCAGGGGAAAGCTTTCTTT.

The chain joins TRBV5-1 to TRBJ2-3; 8 bases match TRBD2. The ends lost 4 bases at V and 6 bases at J; junction bases unmatched: 16. CDR3 length: 17 residues. The germline V gene has CDR1 SGHRS and CDR2 YFSETQ. The CDR3 sequence is CASSGGLGLAGGDTQYF. The CDR3 DNA sequence: TGCGCCAGCAGCGGGGGCCTCGGGCTAGCGGGTGGGGATACGCAGTATTTT.

The gene calls are TRBV19 and TRBJ2-7; TRBD1 aligns across 10 bases. The V gene end was trimmed by 4 bases and the J gene end by 4 bases; junction bases not matched to a gene: 7. Germline V gene lookup returns CDR1 LNHDA and CDR2 SQIVND (reference sequence). The CDR3 has 15 residues. The CDR3 DNA is TGTGCCAGTAGTAAGCCCCGGGACAGGGGATACGAGCAGTACTTC. The encoded protein is CASSKPRDRGYEQYF. The variable domain in full, with the rest retrieved from reference TRBV19 and TRBJ2-7, is DGGITQSPKYLFRKEGQNVTLSCEQNLNHDAMYWYRQDPGQGLRLIYYSQIVNDFQKGDIAEGYSVSREKKESFPLTVTSAQKNPTAFYLCASSKPRDRGYEQYFGPGTRLTVT.

The chain joins TRBV7-9 to TRBJ1-1; D gene ambiguous. Trimming stripped 5 bases from V and 5 bases from J, with 9 bases between. There are 12 residues in the CDR3. The germline gives CDR1 SEHNR, CDR2 FQNEAQ (reference sequence). The DNA for the CDR3 is TGTGCCAGCAGCCCCACGCAGACTGAAGCTTTCTTT. This sequence encodes CASSPTQTEAFF.

This clone is a singleton in its sample. This rearrangement joins TRBV13 to TRBJ2-3; 7 bases fit TRBD2. Per germline, CDR1 PRHDT and CDR2 FYEKMQ (reference sequence). The CDR3 runs 14 residues. Trimming took 5 bases from V and 3 from J; bases not matched to a gene: 5. The CDR3 DNA reads as TGTGCCAGCAGCGACCGGGGGGTGACAGATACGCAGTATTTT. Protein product: CASSDRGVTDTQYF.

This chain connects TRBV18 to TRBJ1-6, with 7 bases fitting TRBD1. J gave up 8 bases and V 2 bases, and 6 bases lay outside the gene matches. The CDR3 has 15 residues. Germline-derived CDR1 and CDR2 are KGHSH and LQKENI. As DNA, the CDR3 is TGTGCCAGCTCACCATTGGGGACAGATCATTCACCCCTCCACTTT. This gives the protein CASSPLGTDHSPLHF.

This clone has just one count. V and J are TRBV3-1 (or the pseudogene TRBV3-2) and TRBJ1-3, with TRBD1 matching over 9 bases. This CDR3 is built from 15 residues. The V gene's germline CDR1 is LGHDT and CDR2 YNNKEL (reference sequence). With 5 bases clipped from V and 4 bases from J, the junction kept 6 bases outside the gene matches. Written as DNA, the CDR3 is TGTGCCAGCAGCGTGACACAGGGGGCGGGAAACACCATATATTTT. Its protein product is CASSVTQGAGNTIYF.

The chain has TRBV10-1 and TRBJ2-1, with 9 nucleotides matching TRBD2. Germline CDR1 WNHNN, CDR2 SYGVQD (reference sequence). Germline trimming cut 3 bases from V and 1 base from J; bases unmatched to any gene: 7. The CDR3 is 17 residues long. The CDR3 DNA reads TGCGCCAGCAGTGACGGGGGACTAGCTTCTTCCTACAATGAGCAGTTCTTC. Protein product: CASSDGGLASSYNEQFF.

The chain is built from TRBV10-1 and TRBJ1-1, with 7 bases aligning to TRBD1. J was trimmed by 5 bases and V by 5 bases; bases with no gene match: 5. This CDR3 is built from 13 residues. Germline assignment: CDR1 WNHNN and CDR2 SYGVQD (reference sequence). CDR3 residues: CASSPAGGTEAFF. In DNA, the CDR3 is TGCGCCAGCAGTCCAGCAGGGGGGACTGAAGCTTTCTTT.

The chain recombines TRBV19 with TRBJ2-7; 9 nucleotides agree with TRBD1. CDR1 is LNHDA and CDR2 is SQIVND in the germline V gene (reference sequence). CDR3 size: 15 residues. The V and J ends lost 7 bases and 3 bases, in that order; junction bases with no gene match: 10. CDR3 nucleotides: TGTGCCAGTACCCGAGGGACAGGGAGAGGCTACGAGCAGTACTTC. This translates into CASTRGTGRGYEQYF.

The chain joins TRBV12-3 or TRBV12-4 to TRBJ1-5; TRBD1 agrees at 7 bases. V was clipped by 7 bases and J by 7 bases; unmatched bases: 7. There are 13 residues in the CDR3. CDR3 bases: TGTGCCAGCACAGACAGGGTCGGGCAGCCCCAGCATTTT. The encoded protein is CASTDRVGQPQHF.

V usage is TRBV2 and J usage is TRBJ1-2; D possibly corresponds to TRBD1 (6 bases). This CDR3 is 15 amino acids long. The V gene's germline CDR1 is SNHLY and CDR2 FYNNEI. V was pared by 8 bases and J by 5 bases, with 21 bases between. The CDR3 loop is CASGTNIRGYYGYTF. Here the CDR3 DNA reads TGTGCCAGCGGGACCAATATCAGGGGTTATTATGGCTACACCTTC.

The CDR3 sequence is CASRRERREQYF. The CDR3 bases are TGTGCCAGCAGAAGGGAGCGGAGGGAGCAGTACTTC. The chain combines TRBV6-5 with TRBJ2-7; weak D call: TRBD2 (5 bases). The CDR3 is made up of 12 amino acids. Looked up from germline, CDR1 is MNHEY and CDR2 is SVGAGI. The V gene lost 6 bases and the J gene lost 7 bases, with 13 bases spanning the gap.

The chain uses TRBV2 and TRBJ1-5; D may be TRBD1 (5 bases). Deletions cut 2 bases from V and 0 bases from J, with 11 bases between. The V gene's germline CDR1 is SNHLY and CDR2 FYNNEI. The CDR3 has 16 residues. The CDR3 reads CASSERGTVSNQPQHF. The CDR3 coding sequence is TGTGCCAGCAGTGAAAGGGGCACCGTTAGCAATCAGCCCCAGCATTTT.

DNA of the CDR3: TGTGCCAGCAGCTTGGGACTTCTCGGGGGCTACACCTTC. This encodes CASSLGLLGGYTF. The rearrangement uses TRBV5-8 and TRBJ1-2; D not certain. Germline V gene sequence: CDR1 SGHTS, CDR2 YDEGEE. With 0 bases removed from V and 8 bases from J, the gap between germline ends came to 11 bases. The CDR3 covers 13 residues.